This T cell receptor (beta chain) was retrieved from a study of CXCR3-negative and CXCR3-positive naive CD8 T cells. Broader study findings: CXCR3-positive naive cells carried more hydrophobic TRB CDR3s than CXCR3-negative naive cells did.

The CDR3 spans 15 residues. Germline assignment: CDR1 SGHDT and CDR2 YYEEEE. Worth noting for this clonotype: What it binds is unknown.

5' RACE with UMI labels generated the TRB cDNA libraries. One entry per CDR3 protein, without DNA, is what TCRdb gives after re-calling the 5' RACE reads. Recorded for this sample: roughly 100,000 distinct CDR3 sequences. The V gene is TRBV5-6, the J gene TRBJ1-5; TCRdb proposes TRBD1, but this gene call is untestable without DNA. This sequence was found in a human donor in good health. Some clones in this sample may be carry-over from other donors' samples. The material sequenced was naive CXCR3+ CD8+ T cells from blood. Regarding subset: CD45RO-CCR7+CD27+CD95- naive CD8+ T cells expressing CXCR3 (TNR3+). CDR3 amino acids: CASSLGGVSNQPQHF.